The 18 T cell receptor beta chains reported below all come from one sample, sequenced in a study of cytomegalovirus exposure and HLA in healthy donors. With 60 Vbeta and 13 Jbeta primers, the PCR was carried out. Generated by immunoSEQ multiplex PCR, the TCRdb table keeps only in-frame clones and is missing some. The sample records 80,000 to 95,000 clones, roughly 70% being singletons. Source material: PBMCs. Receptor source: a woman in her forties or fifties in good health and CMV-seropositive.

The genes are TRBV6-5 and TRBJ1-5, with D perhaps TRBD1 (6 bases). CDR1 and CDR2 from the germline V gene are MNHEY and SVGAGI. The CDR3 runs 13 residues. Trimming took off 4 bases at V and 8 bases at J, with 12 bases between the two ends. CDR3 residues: CASSSGQFKPQHF. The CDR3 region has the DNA TGTGCCAGCAGTTCCGGACAGTTCAAGCCCCAGCATTTT.

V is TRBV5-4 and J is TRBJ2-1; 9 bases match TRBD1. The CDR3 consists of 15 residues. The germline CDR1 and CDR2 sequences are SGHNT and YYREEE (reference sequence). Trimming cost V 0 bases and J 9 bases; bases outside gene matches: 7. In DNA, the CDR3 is TGTGCCAGCAGCTTGGATGGGACAGGGATCGGTGAGCAGTTCTTC. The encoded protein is CASSLDGTGIGEQFF.

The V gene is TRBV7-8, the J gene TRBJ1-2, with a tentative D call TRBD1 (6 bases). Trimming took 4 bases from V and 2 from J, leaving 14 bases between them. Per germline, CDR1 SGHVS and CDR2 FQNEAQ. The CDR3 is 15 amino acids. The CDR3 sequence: CASSYRQDRNYGYTF. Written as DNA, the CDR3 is TGTGCCAGCAGCTACCGACAGGACAGAAACTATGGCTACACCTTC.

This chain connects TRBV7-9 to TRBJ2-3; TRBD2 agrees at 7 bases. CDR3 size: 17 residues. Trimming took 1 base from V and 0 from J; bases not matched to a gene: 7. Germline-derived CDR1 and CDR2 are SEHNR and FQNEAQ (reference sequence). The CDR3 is CASSLVGRLPSTDTQYF. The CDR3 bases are TGTGCCAGCAGCTTAGTCGGGAGGCTTCCTAGCACAGATACGCAGTATTTT.

The CDR3 DNA reads as TGTGCCAGCAGTGACTCGAGGAGCGCCGGGTTGGGTCAGCCCCAGCATTTT. It specifies CASSDSRSAGLGQPQHF. The V call is TRBV6-4, the J call TRBJ1-5; no firm D call. Germline V gene sequence: CDR1 MRHNA, CDR2 SNTAGT. V shed 0 bases and J shed 6 bases, with 18 bases lying between them. The CDR3 is 17 residues long.

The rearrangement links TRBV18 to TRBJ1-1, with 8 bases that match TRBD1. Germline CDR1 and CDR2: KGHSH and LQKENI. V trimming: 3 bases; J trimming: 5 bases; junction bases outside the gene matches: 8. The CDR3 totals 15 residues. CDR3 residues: CASSPSGTGLTEAFF. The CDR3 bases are TGTGCCAGCTCACCCTCTGGGACAGGTCTTACTGAAGCTTTCTTT.

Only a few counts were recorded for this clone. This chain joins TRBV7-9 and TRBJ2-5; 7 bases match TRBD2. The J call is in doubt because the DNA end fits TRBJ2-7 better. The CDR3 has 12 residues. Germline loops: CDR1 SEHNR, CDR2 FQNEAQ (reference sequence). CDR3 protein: CASSWGGYEQYF. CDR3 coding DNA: TGTGCCAGCAGCTGGGGGGGGTACGAGCAGTACTTC.

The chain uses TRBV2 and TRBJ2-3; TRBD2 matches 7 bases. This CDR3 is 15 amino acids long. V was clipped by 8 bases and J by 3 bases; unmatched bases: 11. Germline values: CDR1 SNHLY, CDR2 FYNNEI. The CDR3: CASPSSGKLTDTQYF. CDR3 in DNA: TGTGCCAGCCCCTCAAGCGGGAAATTAACAGATACGCAGTATTTT.

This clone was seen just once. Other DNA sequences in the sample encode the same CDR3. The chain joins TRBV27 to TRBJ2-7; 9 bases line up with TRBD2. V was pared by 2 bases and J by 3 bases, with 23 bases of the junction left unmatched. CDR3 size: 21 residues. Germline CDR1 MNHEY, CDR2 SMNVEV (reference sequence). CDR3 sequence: CASSLNSADSPGLAGIYEQYF. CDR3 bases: TGTGCCAGCAGTTTAAACTCGGCAGACTCCCCGGGGCTAGCGGGAATCTACGAGCAGTACTTC.

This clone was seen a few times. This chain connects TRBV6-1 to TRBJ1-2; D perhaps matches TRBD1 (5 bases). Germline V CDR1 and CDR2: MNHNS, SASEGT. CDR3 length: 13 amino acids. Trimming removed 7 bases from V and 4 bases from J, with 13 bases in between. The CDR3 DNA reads TGTGCCAGCACTAGCAGGGAGGCCTATGGCTACACCTTC. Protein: CASTSREAYGYTF.

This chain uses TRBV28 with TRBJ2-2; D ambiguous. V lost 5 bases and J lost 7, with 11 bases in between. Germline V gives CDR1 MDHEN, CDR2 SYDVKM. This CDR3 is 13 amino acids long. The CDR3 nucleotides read TGTGCCAGCAGTCCCACGGTGATCGGGGAGCTGTTTTTT. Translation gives CASSPTVIGELFF.

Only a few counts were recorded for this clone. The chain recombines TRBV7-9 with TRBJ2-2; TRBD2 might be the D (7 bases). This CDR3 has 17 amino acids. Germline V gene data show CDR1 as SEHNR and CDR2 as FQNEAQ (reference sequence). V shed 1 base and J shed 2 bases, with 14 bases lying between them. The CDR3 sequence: CASSLGGGRINTGELFF. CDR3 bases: TGTGCCAGCAGCTTAGGGGGGGGGCGGATCAACACCGGGGAGCTGTTTTTT.

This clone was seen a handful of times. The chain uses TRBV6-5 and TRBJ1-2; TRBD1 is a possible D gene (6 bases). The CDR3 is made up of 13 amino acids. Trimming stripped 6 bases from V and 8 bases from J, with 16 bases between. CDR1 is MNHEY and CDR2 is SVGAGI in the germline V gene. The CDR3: CASRKEGVGGYTF. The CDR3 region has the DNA TGTGCCAGCAGAAAAGAGGGGGTGGGCGGCTACACCTTC.

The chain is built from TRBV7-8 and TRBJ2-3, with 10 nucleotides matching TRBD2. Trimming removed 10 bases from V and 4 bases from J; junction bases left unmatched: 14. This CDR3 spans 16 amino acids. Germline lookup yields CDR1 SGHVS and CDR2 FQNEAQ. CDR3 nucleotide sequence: TGTGCCACCGGATCGGGCAAAGCGGGAGGGGCAGATACGCAGTATTTT. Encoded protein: CATGSGKAGGADTQYF.

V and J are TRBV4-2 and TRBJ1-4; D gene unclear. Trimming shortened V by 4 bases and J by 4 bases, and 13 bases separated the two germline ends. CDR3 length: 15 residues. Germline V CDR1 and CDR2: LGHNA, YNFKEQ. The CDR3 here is CASSPTVHSNEKLFF. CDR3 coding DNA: TGTGCCAGCAGCCCAACCGTACACAGTAATGAAAAACTGTTTTTT.

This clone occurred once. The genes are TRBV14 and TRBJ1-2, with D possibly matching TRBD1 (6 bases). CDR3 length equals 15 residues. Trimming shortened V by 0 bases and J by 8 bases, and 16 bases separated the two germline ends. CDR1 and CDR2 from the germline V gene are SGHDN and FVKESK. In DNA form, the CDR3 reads TGTGCCAGCAGCCAAGAATGGGCAGGGGTGGACGGCTACACCTTC. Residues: CASSQEWAGVDGYTF.

The CDR3 bases are TGTGCCAGCAGCTTAAGGGTCCCCCTAGCGGGAACCTACGAGCAGTACTTC. Translated: CASSLRVPLAGTYEQYF. This sequence joins TRBV7-2 and TRBJ2-7; 9 bases are shared with TRBD2. J was trimmed by 2 bases and V by 2 bases; bases with no gene match: 10. The CDR3 is 17 amino acids. Germline V gives CDR1 SGHTA, CDR2 FQGNSA.

CDR3 nucleotides: TGTGCCAGTAGTCACGGTCAGGGGGCAAATGAGCAGTTCTTC. This translates into CASSHGQGANEQFF. The chain combines TRBV19 with TRBJ2-1; 8 positions agree with TRBD1. V lost 5 bases to trimming and J lost 7 bases; unmatched junction nucleotides: 7. The CDR3 sequence is 14 residues long. Germline CDR1 and CDR2: LNHDA and SQIVND (reference sequence).